Following are 4 T cell receptor beta chains from one sample sequenced in a study of T cells in Graves' hyperthyroidism and ophthalmopathy. Amplification targeted TCR beta CDR3 regions from RNA transcripts. Researchers ran a first-round RT-PCR on the TCR CDR3 using the HTBI primer set. TCRdb passed the multiplex PCR reads through MiXCR, listing each CDR3 protein once. The table shows fewer than 450,000 distinct CDR3 sequences, with approximately 17% occurring only once. Material for sequencing was blood. These receptors all come from a man between 18 and 29 years old with Graves' ophthalmopathy.

The chain joins TRBV27 to TRBJ2-7; the D is unclear. The CDR3 consists of 14 residues. Trimming left V 4 bases short and J 0 bases short, with 10 bases between. Per the germline V gene, CDR1 is MNHEY and CDR2 is SMNVEV (reference sequence). In DNA, the CDR3 is TGTGCCAGCAGTTGGAAGGGCACCTCCTACGAGCAGTACTTC. This gives the protein CASSWKGTSYEQYF.

V and J are TRBV27 and TRBJ2-7, with 9 bases identical to TRBD1. Germline V lookup: CDR1 MNHEY, CDR2 SMNVEV (reference sequence). The CDR3 extends over 15 amino acids. After removal of 5 bases from V and 1 base from J, the junction contained 6 bases not matched to a gene. This CDR3 reads CASSNLGTGSYEQYF. The CDR3 region has the DNA TGTGCCAGCAGTAACCTCGGGACAGGGTCCTACGAGCAGTACTTC.

This clonotype was recorded at least ten times. The V call is TRBV18, the J call TRBJ2-5; D is undetermined. The CDR3 totals 13 residues. Germline CDR1 KGHSH, CDR2 LQKENI. V lost 4 bases, J lost 1 base, and 7 bases lay in between. The CDR3 reads CASSLTIQETQYF. Written as DNA, the CDR3 is TGTGCCAGCTCACTCACGATCCAAGAGACCCAGTACTTC.

In its sample, this clonotype was seen many times. This chain links TRBV7-3 with TRBJ1-1; TRBD1 might be the D (5 bases). The CDR3 loop spans 13 amino acids. Germline CDR1 is SGHTA and CDR2 is FQGTGA. V was shortened by 7 bases and J by 3 bases, with 12 bases between the two germline ends. CDR3 nucleotides: TGTGCCAGCAAACTACAAGGGGACACTGAAGCTTTCTTT. This codes for CASKLQGDTEAFF.